One and the same sample provided the 18 T cell receptor beta chains below, sequenced in a study of T-cell memory formation after mild COVID-19 (dated by TCRdb to the early 2020s). Library method: 5' RACE. This sample was sequenced with an Illumina NovaSeq 6000. TCRdb reprocessing: public reads trimmed at Q25 with fastp, clones called with MiXCR, in-frame beta chains kept. Here each entry gathers all rows of one CDR3 protein and keeps the most common genes and DNA. The sample table shows roughly 110,000 distinct CDR3 sequences, and around 12% are seen once. About 27% of the sample is in the top ten clones. Input material: PBMCs or a T cell subset sorted from them (not recorded which). The receptors were gathered from an adult woman who had mild COVID-19 (a few samples of this study predate the infection). The sample titles of this study are shuffled in the database, so cell type and time point are left out; the donor was told from shared clones.

For this clonotype: One junction end does not reproduce the germline sequence, and a read error may be involved. The CDR3, as DNA: TGTGCCAGCAGTTACTCGACAGGGACCTCTAAATCGTCCGCTAACAGCATATATTTT. Amino acid sequence: CASSYSTGTSKSSANSIYF. The gene calls are TRBV6-5 and TRBJ1-3, with 7 positions matching TRBD1. The length of the CDR3 is 19 residues. Germline V CDR1 and CDR2: MNHEY, SVGAGI.

This clonotype was counted between two and nine times. The rearrangement uses TRBV20-1 and TRBJ1-1; D is perhaps TRBD1 (5 bases). The CDR3 sequence is 14 residues long. Germline CDR1 and CDR2: DFQATT and SNEGSKA (reference sequence). Trimming pared 0 bases from V and 7 bases from J, leaving 15 bases between. The CDR3 DNA follows: TGCAGTGCTAGAGACGCTATAAGGGGTAATGAAGCTTTCTTT. It yields the protein CSARDAIRGNEAFF.

As DNA, the CDR3 is TGTGCCAGCACCCATAGTGCCCGCTCAGGCAATGAGCAGTTCTTC. It is translated as CASTHSARSGNEQFF. The V call is TRBV7-9, the J call TRBJ2-1; no reliable D call. The CDR3 totals 15 residues. Per germline, CDR1 SEHNR and CDR2 FQNEAQ (reference sequence). Trimming cost V 7 bases and J 6 bases, with 19 bases left between them.

V is TRBV5-1 and J is TRBJ2-1; 7 nucleotides agree with TRBD2. The junction had 7 bases not matched to a gene; V was cut back by 4 bases and J by 6 bases. Germline V gene data show CDR1 as SGHRS and CDR2 as YFSETQ. The CDR3 loop spans 14 amino acids. In DNA form, the CDR3 reads TGCGCCAGCAGCGCTGGACTAGGGAGCAATGAGCAGTTCTTC. This gives the protein CASSAGLGSNEQFF. The full variable domain, in which reference TRBV5-1 and TRBJ2-1 provide the parts outside the CDR3, is KAGVTQTPRYLIKTRGQQVTLSCSPISGHRSVSWYQQTPGQGLQFLFEYFSETQRNKGNFPGRFSGRQFSNSRSEMNVSTLELGDSALYLCASSAGLGSNEQFFGPGTRLTVL.

This clonotype has just a few counts. This chain uses TRBV20-1 with TRBJ2-3; D gene ambiguous. Germline V gene lookup returns CDR1 DFQATT and CDR2 SNEGSKA (reference sequence). This CDR3 is built from 16 residues. Trimming stripped 0 bases from V and 0 bases from J, with 13 bases between. CDR3 DNA: TGCAGTGCTAGAGATGGTCGAAGAGATAGCACAGATACGCAGTATTTT. Translating it yields CSARDGRRDSTDTQYF.

This clonotype was picked up a small number of times. The chain employs TRBV11-3 and TRBJ2-1; perhaps D is TRBD1 or TRBD2 (5 bases each). Per germline, CDR1 SGHNT and CDR2 YENEEA. The CDR3 is made up of 13 amino acids. V was clipped by 3 bases and J by 7 bases, with 10 bases between them. CDR3 in amino acids: CASSFPEGNEQFF. CDR3 sequence (DNA): TGTGCCAGCAGCTTCCCAGAGGGGAATGAGCAGTTCTTC.

The rearrangement joins TRBV12-3 or TRBV12-4 to TRBJ1-3; the D gene is possibly TRBD1 (5 bases). CDR3 length equals 15 residues. V gave up 2 bases and J gave up 4 bases, with 12 bases separating them. The CDR3 reads CASSLWAGPGNTIYF. Written as DNA, the CDR3 is TGTGCCAGCAGTTTATGGGCAGGGCCCGGAAACACCATATATTTT.

This clonotype has just a few counts. The chain recombines TRBV7-9 with TRBJ2-7; the D is unclear. This CDR3 has 12 residues. V lost 2 bases, J lost 5 bases, and 7 bases lay in between. Looked up from germline, CDR1 is SEHNR and CDR2 is FQNEAQ (reference sequence). CDR3 in amino acids: CASSLKWDEQYF. The DNA of the CDR3 is TGTGCCAGCAGCTTAAAGTGGGACGAGCAGTACTTC.

This clonotype has a handful of counts. The chain couples TRBV7-6 to TRBJ2-2; the D call may be TRBD1 or TRBD2 (5 bases each). Germline CDR1 and CDR2: SGHVS and FNYEAQ. V gave up 5 bases and J gave up 1 base, with 20 bases separating them. The CDR3 contains 18 residues. CDR3 in DNA: TGTGCCAGCAGCGGTGAGAGGGGCCCACCCATGAACACCGGGGAGCTGTTTTTT. This translates into CASSGERGPPMNTGELFF.

This chain uses TRBV21-1 with TRBJ2-5; the table gives TRBD2 as D, unverified against the DNA. TRBV21-1 is labeled a pseudogene. The CDR3 consists of 18 residues. The CDR3 is CASSKVDSGGETGETQYF. CDR3 in DNA: TGTGCCAGCAGCAAAGTCGATAGCGGGGGGGAGACGGGAGAGACCCAGTACTTC.

This clonotype was seen a handful of times. The V call is TRBV30, the J call TRBJ2-1; 14 bases fit TRBD2. This CDR3 contains 14 residues. V dropped 3 bases and J dropped 10; count of bases not matched to a gene: 5. The germline CDR1 and CDR2 sequences are GTSNPN and SVGIG (reference sequence). Here the CDR3 reads CAWRTSGGAQEQFF. CDR3 in DNA: TGTGCCTGGAGGACTAGCGGGGGGGCGCAGGAGCAGTTCTTC.

This clonotype was observed a handful of times. V and J are TRBV3-1 and TRBJ1-1; no clear D. The CDR3 length is 13 residues. Trimming removed 2 bases at V and 10 bases at J, with 14 bases between. Germline CDR1 is LGHDT and CDR2 is YNNKEL (reference sequence). CDR3 sequence reads: CASSQSEDLGAFF. CDR3 sequence (DNA): TGTGCCAGCAGCCAATCCGAAGATCTGGGAGCTTTCTTT.

This clonotype was counted many times. The chain is built from TRBV12-3 or TRBV12-4 and TRBJ2-1; 7 nucleotides match TRBD2. J was trimmed by 5 bases and V by 5 bases; bases with no gene match: 9. The length of the CDR3 is 15 residues. CDR3 sequence reads: CASSLSGSYNNEQFF. As DNA, the CDR3 is TGTGCCAGCAGTCTTAGCGGGTCCTACAACAATGAGCAGTTCTTC.

The chain is built from TRBV7-2 and TRBJ2-7; 8 positions match TRBD1. The CDR3 runs to 14 residues. Trimming at V came to 1 base and at J to 5 bases, leaving 4 bases not matched to a gene. Germline V gene data show CDR1 as SGHTA and CDR2 as FQGNSA. The CDR3 protein is CASSLDPGGHEQYF. Written as DNA, the CDR3 is TGTGCCAGCAGCTTAGATCCAGGGGGCCACGAGCAGTACTTC. Combining the CDR3 with reference TRBV7-2 and TRBJ2-7 gives the whole variable domain GAGVSQSPSNKVTEKGKDVELRCDPISGHTALYWYRQSLGQGLEFLIYFQGNSAPDKSGLPSDRFSAERTGGSVSTLTIQRTQQEDSAVYLCASSLDPGGHEQYFGPGTRLTVT.

This clonotype appeared many times. The chain is built from TRBV5-1 and TRBJ2-7; D might be TRBD1 (5 bases). The CDR3 length is 14 residues. The V gene's germline CDR1 is SGHRS and CDR2 YFSETQ. Trimming shortened V by 4 bases and J by 5 bases, and 16 bases separated the two germline ends. CDR3 loop: CASSPWGSADEQYF. The CDR3 DNA reads TGCGCCAGCAGCCCATGGGGCAGTGCAGACGAGCAGTACTTC.

This chain links TRBV4-3 with TRBJ2-1; D is unclear. The CDR3 spans 14 residues. V lost 4 bases to trimming and J lost 7 bases, with 14 bases between them. The germline gives CDR1 LGHNA, CDR2 YSLEER. CDR3 region: CASSPSLLGNEQFF. CDR3 coding DNA: TGCGCCAGCAGCCCAAGTCTGCTGGGAAATGAGCAGTTCTTC.

This clonotype was picked up one time. The rearrangement links TRBV11-2 to TRBJ2-7; no definite D call. The J call may not be correct, given that the DNA end is closer to TRBJ2-1. CDR3 length equals 12 residues. CDR1 and CDR2 (germline): SGHAT, FQNNGV. CDR3 nucleotide sequence: TGTGCCAGCAGCTTAGGACCCCTTGAGCAGTTCTTC. It specifies CASSLGPLEQFF.

This clonotype was detected ten times or more. The V and J genes are TRBV5-1 and TRBJ2-5; 9 bases are shared with TRBD2. The CDR3 covers 16 residues. CDR1 and CDR2 from the germline V gene are SGHRS and YFSETQ. V dropped 2 bases and J dropped 3; count of bases not matched to a gene: 8. The CDR3 is CASSLGSGRPEETQYF. CDR3 nucleotides: TGCGCCAGCAGCTTAGGGAGCGGGAGGCCCGAAGAGACCCAGTACTTC.